These 14 T cell receptor beta chains came from one sample sequenced in a study of cytomegalovirus exposure and HLA in healthy donors. The PCR was carried out with 60 Vbeta primers and 13 Jbeta primers. Assay: immunoSEQ multiplex PCR; the TCRdb copy retains only in-frame clones and omits some. The table lists 200,000 or so clones, 75% to 90% of them singletons, with approximately 0.71% in the top ten. Sequenced input: PBMCs. The source is a boy aged 2-15 years in good health and CMV-seronegative.

The chain links TRBV10-3 to TRBJ2-7, with TRBD2 matching over 11 bases. This CDR3 spans 13 amino acids. CDR1 and CDR2 from the germline V gene are ENHRY and SYGVKD. V was clipped by 10 bases and J by 2 bases; unmatched bases: 4. The CDR3 loop reads CATLLAGAYEQYF. In DNA form, the CDR3 reads TGTGCCACCCTACTAGCGGGGGCCTACGAGCAGTACTTC.

The chain recombines TRBV2 with TRBJ1-1, with 9 bases matching TRBD1. Germline V gives CDR1 SNHLY, CDR2 FYNNEI. This CDR3 has 12 residues. Trimming cost V 9 bases and J 4 bases; bases outside gene matches: 3. CDR3 protein: CARRDRATEAFF. The CDR3 DNA sequence: TGTGCCAGACGGGACAGGGCCACTGAAGCTTTCTTT.

As to this clone: Without the conserved terminal phenylalanine or tryptophan, this CDR3 likely stems from a read error. The chain joins TRBV19 to TRBJ1-1; D ambiguous. Trimming shortened V by 1 base and J by 6 bases, and 12 bases separated the two germline ends. This CDR3 region has 14 residues. CDR1 and CDR2 from the germline V gene are LNHDA and SQIVND (reference sequence). CDR3 DNA: TGTGCCAGTAGTATAGCCCATACCCCCGCTGAAGCTTTCGTT. Protein: CASSIAHTPAEAFV.

The V and J genes are TRBV15 and TRBJ2-5, with 14 bases matching TRBD2. After removal of 3 bases from V and 3 bases from J, the junction contained 18 bases not matched to a gene. This CDR3 has 21 amino acids. From germline, CDR1 is LNHNV and CDR2 YYDKDF (reference sequence). CDR3 sequence reads: CATSSAGATRTSGGYEETQYF. For the CDR3, the DNA is TGTGCCACCAGCAGTGCCGGGGCAACTCGGACTAGCGGGGGGTATGAAGAGACCCAGTACTTC.

As to this clone: Other nucleotide sequences in the sample specify the same CDR3. V and J are TRBV5-1 and TRBJ2-1; D is undetermined. CDR1 and CDR2 (germline): SGHRS, YFSETQ. The CDR3 is made up of 11 amino acids. V shed 2 bases and J shed 10 bases, with 7 bases lying between them. The CDR3 loop reads CASSFAREQFF. In DNA form, the CDR3 reads TGCGCCAGCAGCTTCGCTAGAGAGCAGTTCTTC.

The chain combines TRBV7-9 with TRBJ2-5, with a weak D call TRBD1 (5 bases). This CDR3 spans 14 amino acids. Trimming pared 3 bases from V and 2 bases from J, leaving 10 bases between. Germline loops: CDR1 SEHNR, CDR2 FQNEAQ (reference sequence). DNA of the CDR3: TGTGCCAGCAGCTTTATCACAGGACAAGAGACCCAGTACTTC. Its protein product is CASSFITGQETQYF.

The chain combines TRBV2 with TRBJ2-7, with 8 bases matching TRBD1. V lost 4 bases to trimming and J lost 6 bases; unmatched junction nucleotides: 5. The CDR3 totals 13 residues. CDR1 and CDR2 from the germline V gene are SNHLY and FYNNEI. CDR3: CASSVSRGLEQYF. CDR3 sequence (DNA): TGTGCCAGCAGTGTAAGCAGGGGGCTCGAGCAGTACTTC.

The chain uses TRBV4-1 and TRBJ2-7; no clear D. This CDR3 has 13 amino acids. Trimming shortened V by 4 bases and J by 3 bases, and 10 bases separated the two germline ends. Per the germline V gene, CDR1 is MGHRA and CDR2 is YSYEKL. The DNA for the CDR3 is TGCGCCAGCAGCCCCGCTAGATTCTACGAGCAGTACTTC. Residues: CASSPARFYEQYF.

V and J are TRBV7-2 and TRBJ1-1, with D perhaps TRBD1 (5 bases). Germline values: CDR1 SGHTA, CDR2 FQGNSA. Trimming took 3 bases from V and 6 from J, leaving 20 bases between them. This CDR3 spans 16 amino acids. CDR3 protein: CASSFFQGKLGAEAFF. The CDR3 bases are TGTGCCAGCAGCTTTTTCCAGGGAAAGTTGGGCGCTGAAGCTTTCTTT.

The chain uses TRBV6-1 and TRBJ2-3, with D hard to call. There are 13 residues in the CDR3. Looked up from germline, CDR1 is MNHNS and CDR2 is SASEGT. Trimming stripped 7 bases from V and 0 bases from J, with 8 bases between. CDR3 coding DNA: TGTGCCAGCAAACCCGGTAGCACAGATACGCAGTATTTT. Encoded protein: CASKPGSTDTQYF.

The V gene is TRBV30, the J gene TRBJ1-5, with 8 bases identical to TRBD1. Germline V gene lookup returns CDR1 GTSNPN and CDR2 SVGIG (reference sequence). The junction had 4 bases not matched to a gene; V was cut back by 2 bases and J by 4 bases. This CDR3 is 14 amino acids long. CDR3 protein: CAWSRGQGNQPQHF. CDR3 sequence (DNA): TGTGCCTGGAGTCGCGGACAGGGTAATCAGCCCCAGCATTTT.

The chain employs TRBV29-1 and TRBJ1-1, with D possibly being TRBD1 (6 bases). Germline V lookup: CDR1 SQVTM, CDR2 ANQGSEA. V shed 7 bases and J shed 4 bases, with 13 bases lying between them. The CDR3 covers 12 residues. The CDR3: CSAQGMGTEAFF. The CDR3 DNA sequence: TGCAGCGCCCAGGGGATGGGCACTGAAGCTTTCTTT.

This chain links TRBV2 with TRBJ1-2, with D perhaps matching TRBD1 (6 bases). This CDR3 contains 13 residues. V lost 3 bases and J lost 5, with 10 bases in between. The germline gives CDR1 SNHLY, CDR2 FYNNEI. CDR3 protein: CASSDGRGYGYTF. CDR3 coding DNA: TGTGCCAGCAGTGACGGCAGGGGATATGGCTACACCTTC.

V usage is TRBV21-1 and J usage is TRBJ2-1; TRBD1 was called by the table and not checked on the DNA. TRBV21-1 is an annotated pseudogene. CDR3 length: 17 residues. CDR3 nucleotide sequence: TGTGCCAGCAGCAAAGGAGAGTCTGGACAGGGACCACAAGAGCAGTTCTTC. Translating gives CASSKGESGQGPQEQFF.